One and the same sample provided the 26 T cell receptor beta chains below, sequenced in a study of cytomegalovirus exposure and HLA in healthy donors. The PCR employed 60 Vbeta primers together with 13 Jbeta primers. The table came from immunoSEQ multiplex PCR; TCRdb's copy has only in-frame clones and leaves some out. The sample has under 150,000 clones, 81% seen once. Sequencing used PBMCs. The receptors come from a man aged 18 to 29 in good health and CMV-seronegative.

The genes are TRBV5-8 and TRBJ2-5; no clear D gene. V was clipped by 0 bases and J by 2 bases, with 5 bases between them. Germline V gene sequence: CDR1 SGHTS, CDR2 YDEGEE. The CDR3 totals 13 residues. The CDR3 here is CASSLARQETQYF. Written as DNA, the CDR3 is TGTGCCAGCAGCTTGGCCCGGCAAGAGACCCAGTACTTC.

CDR3 sequence (DNA): TGTGCCAGCAGAAAATCCCGGGACAGGCCCGGGACTGAAGCTTTCTTT. Its protein product is CASRKSRDRPGTEAFF. The chain employs TRBV27 and TRBJ1-1, with 8 bases that match TRBD1. This CDR3 has 16 amino acids. CDR1 is MNHEY, CDR2 SMNVEV, per germline (reference sequence). Trimming removed 6 bases from V and 5 bases from J; junction bases left unmatched: 14.

The chain is built from TRBV10-3 and TRBJ1-6; the match to TRBD1 covers 7 bases. The V gene end was trimmed by 6 bases and the J gene end by 6 bases; junction bases not matched to a gene: 8. This CDR3 comprises 15 residues. CDR1 and CDR2 (germline): ENHRY, SYGVKD. DNA of the CDR3: TGTGCCATCAGCCAGACAGGGACGGGTAATTCACCCCTCCACTTT. This translates into CAISQTGTGNSPLHF.

The rearrangement uses TRBV12-5 and TRBJ1-1, with D uncertain. The V end lost 6 bases, the J end lost 9 bases, and 11 bases lay between the germline ends. Germline V lookup: CDR1 LGHNT, CDR2 FRNRAP. This CDR3 is built from 11 residues. CDR3 sequence reads: CASGPEPKAFF. CDR3 coding DNA: TGTGCTAGTGGGCCGGAGCCTAAAGCTTTCTTT.

CDR3 sequence reads: CASSPRLDSVYGYTF. The CDR3 coding sequence is TGCGCCAGCAGCCCCCGCCTGGACAGCGTCTATGGCTACACCTTC. This chain connects TRBV5-1 to TRBJ1-2, with a possible D match to TRBD1 (6 bases). The germline V gene has CDR1 SGHRS and CDR2 YFSETQ. CDR3 size: 15 residues. The germline V and J ends were trimmed by 4 bases and 4 bases, with 17 bases remaining between them.

The V gene is TRBV27, the J gene TRBJ1-2; D gene unclear. Germline V gives CDR1 MNHEY, CDR2 SMNVEV (reference sequence). This CDR3 has 15 residues. Trimming left V 4 bases short and J 6 bases short, with 18 bases between. The CDR3 spells CASSWSGRRVDGYTF. The CDR3 nucleotides read TGTGCCAGCAGTTGGTCAGGTAGGCGGGTTGATGGCTACACCTTC.

V usage is TRBV6-1 and J usage is TRBJ2-7; possibly TRBD1 for D (5 bases). CDR3 size: 13 residues. Germline loops: CDR1 MNHNS, CDR2 SASEGT. The germline V and J ends were trimmed by 7 bases and 6 bases, with 16 bases remaining between them. The chain's CDR3 is CASTPPPGPEQYF. The CDR3 DNA sequence: TGTGCCAGCACCCCGCCGCCAGGGCCCGAGCAGTACTTC.

The chain combines TRBV6-4 with TRBJ1-6, with D perhaps TRBD1 (5 bases). Trimming shortened V by 2 bases and J by 6 bases, and 5 bases separated the two germline ends. The CDR3 loop spans 13 amino acids. Germline V gene lookup returns CDR1 MRHNA and CDR2 SNTAGT. The CDR3, as DNA: TGTGCCAGCAGTGACAGGGGTAATTCACCCCTCCACTTT. Its translation is CASSDRGNSPLHF.

This clone was counted between two and nine times. The chain uses TRBV6-4 and TRBJ2-3, with TRBD2 identical over 11 bases. The CDR3 is made up of 17 amino acids. Germline V gene data show CDR1 as MRHNA and CDR2 as SNTAGT. Trimming cost V 5 bases and J 0 bases; bases outside gene matches: 7. The CDR3 sequence: CASSPGSGGVSTDTQYF. The CDR3 DNA sequence: TGTGCCAGCAGTCCCGGTAGCGGGGGGGTGAGCACAGATACGCAGTATTTT.

This clone was counted a few times. The rearrangement uses TRBV14 and TRBJ2-5, with 12 nucleotides matching TRBD1. CDR1 is SGHDN and CDR2 is FVKESK in the germline V gene. V shed 2 bases and J 5 bases; nucleotides not matched to a gene: 6. This CDR3 has 16 residues. The CDR3 coding sequence is TGTGCCAGCAGCCAACGCCGGGACAGGGGGCGCGAGACCCAGTACTTC. It codes for CASSQRRDRGRETQYF.

The J gene is TRBJ1-1, the V gene TRBV6-5; 8 nucleotides agree with TRBD1. V shed 6 bases and J 4 bases; nucleotides not matched to a gene: 1. Germline V gene lookup returns CDR1 MNHEY and CDR2 SVGAGI. This CDR3 is built from 12 residues. CDR3 in DNA: TGTGCCAGCAGGGACAGGGTCACTGAAGCTTTCTTT. Translation gives CASRDRVTEAFF.

This sequence joins TRBV2 and TRBJ1-6; TRBD1 matches at 7 bases. J gave up 7 bases and V 8 bases, and 8 bases lay outside the gene matches. Germline CDR1 SNHLY, CDR2 FYNNEI. CDR3 length: 14 amino acids. The CDR3 nucleotides are TGTGCCAGCTACCTGACAGGGCTCAATTCACCCCTCCACTTT. This encodes CASYLTGLNSPLHF.

The J gene is TRBJ2-1, the V gene TRBV21-1; the table names TRBD2, a call not compared with the DNA. TRBV21-1 is a known pseudogene. The CDR3 runs to 14 residues. DNA for the CDR3: TGTGCCAGCCGCCCCCCCGGGGTTTACAATGAGCAGTTCTTC. Amino acid sequence: CASRPPGVYNEQFF.

The rearrangement links TRBV2 to TRBJ2-7; 8 nucleotides align to TRBD1. Trimming at V came to 7 bases and at J to 0 bases, leaving 8 bases not matched to a gene. From germline, CDR1 is SNHLY and CDR2 FYNNEI. This CDR3 comprises 15 residues. Here the CDR3 reads CASIPGQAFSYEQYF. CDR3 in DNA: TGTGCCAGCATCCCGGGACAGGCTTTCTCCTACGAGCAGTACTTC. The whole variable domain, filled in from reference TRBV2 and TRBJ2-7, reads EPEVTQTPSHQVTQMGQEVILRCVPISNHLYFYWYRQILGQKVEFLVSFYNNEISEKSEIFDDQFSVERPDGSNFTLKIRSTKLEDSAMYFCASIPGQAFSYEQYFGPGTRLTVT.

This chain joins TRBV2 and TRBJ1-1, with TRBD1 matching 10 bases. The V gene's germline CDR1 is SNHLY and CDR2 FYNNEI. V shed 4 bases and J 5 bases; nucleotides not matched to a gene: 4. This CDR3 comprises 14 residues. Here the CDR3 reads CASSGTGGLTEAFF. CDR3 in DNA: TGTGCCAGCAGTGGGACAGGGGGTTTGACTGAAGCTTTCTTT. The complete variable domain, with remaining parts taken from reference TRBV2 and TRBJ1-1, reads EPEVTQTPSHQVTQMGQEVILRCVPISNHLYFYWYRQILGQKVEFLVSFYNNEISEKSEIFDDQFSVERPDGSNFTLKIRSTKLEDSAMYFCASSGTGGLTEAFFGQGTRLTVV.

The V gene is TRBV19, the J gene TRBJ2-3, with 9 nucleotides matching TRBD1. The CDR3 spans 18 residues. Germline V gene lookup returns CDR1 LNHDA and CDR2 SQIVND (reference sequence). V lost 3 bases to trimming and J lost 3 bases; unmatched junction nucleotides: 13. In DNA form, the CDR3 reads TGTGCCAGTAGTATCGTCAGAGGGGGGACAGGGAGGACAGATACGCAGTATTTT. This translates into CASSIVRGGTGRTDTQYF.

This chain links TRBV7-8 with TRBJ2-7; 7 bases fit TRBD1. Germline V gene sequence: CDR1 SGHVS, CDR2 FQNEAQ. The CDR3 runs 16 residues. The J segment lost 2 bases and the V segment lost 2 bases, leaving 9 bases of the junction unmatched. The DNA for the CDR3 is TGTGCCAGCAGCTTACCGATGTGGGACAGTGCCTACGAGCAGTACTTC. The encoded protein is CASSLPMWDSAYEQYF. Supplemented by reference TRBV7-8 and TRBJ2-7, the full variable domain reads GAGVSQSPRYKVAKRGQDVALRCDPISGHVSLFWYQQALGQGPEFLTYFQNEAQLDKSGLPSDRFFAERPEGSVSTLKIQRTQQEDSAVYLCASSLPMWDSAYEQYFGPGTRLTVT.

The chain carries TRBV5-4 and TRBJ1-3; a possible D gene is TRBD1 (6 bases). The CDR3 runs 14 residues. V lost 4 bases, J lost 2 bases, and 10 bases lay in between. Germline values: CDR1 SGHNT, CDR2 YYREEE (reference sequence). CDR3 coding DNA: TGTGCCAGCAGCGCCGGACAGACTGGAAACACCATATATTTT. The encoded protein is CASSAGQTGNTIYF.

The J gene is TRBJ2-7, the V gene TRBV4-1, with 8 positions matching TRBD1. Germline V CDR1 and CDR2: MGHRA, YSYEKL. The length of the CDR3 is 15 residues. The V gene end was trimmed by 3 bases and the J gene end by 3 bases; junction bases not matched to a gene: 7. CDR3 DNA sequence: TGCGCCAGCAGCCAGGAACGGGACAGGCACTACGAGCAGTACTTC. Translation: CASSQERDRHYEQYF.

The rearrangement joins TRBV11-2 to TRBJ2-5, with TRBD2 matching over 11 bases. The germline gives CDR1 SGHAT, CDR2 FQNNGV. V lost 0 bases to trimming and J lost 5 bases; unmatched junction nucleotides: 11. CDR3 length: 18 residues. For the CDR3, the DNA is TGTGCCAGCAGCTTAGATCGTCCCGCTAGCGGGGGGCGGGAGACCCAGTACTTC. Translated: CASSLDRPASGGRETQYF. Full variable domain (remainder filled in from reference TRBV11-2 and TRBJ2-5): EAGVAQSPRYKIIEKRQSVAFWCNPISGHATLYWYQQILGQGPKLLIQFQNNGVVDDSQLPKDRFSAERLKGVDSTLKIQPAKLEDSAVYLCASSLDRPASGGRETQYFGPGTRLLVL.

V gene TRBV5-1 combines with J gene TRBJ1-6; TRBD1 is a possible D gene (6 bases). The CDR3 sequence is 16 residues long. The V and J ends lost 4 bases and 7 bases respectively, with 18 bases between them. Germline V gene data show CDR1 as SGHRS and CDR2 as YFSETQ. Written as DNA, the CDR3 is TGCGCCAGCAGCGCAAATCCCGGGACAACGAATTCACCCCTCCACTTT. Protein: CASSANPGTTNSPLHF.

The rearrangement joins TRBV5-1 to TRBJ1-4; no definite D call. Germline V CDR1 and CDR2: SGHRS, YFSETQ. Between the trimmed V and J ends, which lost 2 bases and 2 bases, there was a span of 19 bases. The CDR3 spans 18 residues. CDR3 sequence: CASSFGTAWSPTNEKLFF. The CDR3 DNA reads as TGCGCCAGCAGCTTTGGTACCGCTTGGAGTCCCACTAATGAAAAACTGTTTTTT.

The V call is TRBV29-1, the J call TRBJ1-1; D ambiguous. This CDR3 is 13 amino acids long. V shed 1 base and J shed 5 bases, with 11 bases lying between them. Germline V lookup: CDR1 SQVTM, CDR2 ANQGSEA. This CDR3 is CSVEARLSTEAFF. DNA of the CDR3: TGCAGCGTTGAAGCTCGTTTGTCTACTGAAGCTTTCTTT.

V usage is TRBV19 and J usage is TRBJ2-3; 11 bases line up with TRBD2. CDR1 and CDR2 (germline): LNHDA, SQIVND (reference sequence). V was pared by 6 bases and J by 0 bases, with 5 bases of the junction left unmatched. The CDR3 loop spans 16 amino acids. The CDR3: CASSQLAGASTDTQYF. The CDR3 DNA reads TGTGCCAGTAGCCAACTAGCGGGGGCCAGCACAGATACGCAGTATTTT.

The chain couples TRBV5-4 to TRBJ2-3; D ambiguous. The CDR3 has 14 residues. Trimming shortened V by 4 bases and J by 4 bases, and 13 bases separated the two germline ends. Germline CDR1 reads SGHNT; CDR2 reads YYREEE (reference sequence). CDR3 loop: CASSLLSAADTQYF. The CDR3 DNA reads TGTGCCAGCAGCCTCCTTAGTGCGGCAGATACGCAGTATTTT.

V and J are TRBV5-6 and TRBJ2-2; D perhaps matches TRBD2 (6 bases). With 3 bases removed from V and 2 bases from J, the gap between germline ends came to 17 bases. The CDR3 runs to 17 residues. Germline V gives CDR1 SGHDT, CDR2 YYEEEE. The CDR3 coding sequence is TGTGCCAGCAGCTCCCGAATTAGCGGCACCAACACCGGGGAGCTGTTTTTT. This gives the protein CASSSRISGTNTGELFF. Variable domain in full (rest from reference TRBV5-6 and TRBJ2-2): DAGVTQSPTHLIKTRGQQVTLRCSPKSGHDTVSWYQQALGQGPQFIFQYYEEEERQRGNFPDRFSGHQFPNYSSELNVNALLLGDSALYLCASSSRISGTNTGELFFGEGSRLTVL.